A single sample is the source of the 8 T cell receptor delta chains below, sequenced in a study of DNA immune sequencing with unique molecular identifiers. Primers for all 8 TRDV and 4 TRDJ genes amplified genomic DNA in 32-plex. In 2 to 4 barcoding PCR cycles, molecules received a 12-nucleotide UMI, then adapter PCR followed. TCRdb called clones anew from the multiplex PCR reads with CATT. The table shows 2,300 or so delta-chain clones, with around an eighth occurring only once. Material for sequencing was gamma-delta T cells from PBMCs. The source is a human donor in good health.

The table lists this clone with a few counts. A far more abundant clone sits one base away, making this likely a read error. The chain links TRDV2 to TRDJ1, with TRDD3 matching 9 bases. Germline lookup yields CDR1 GEAIGNYY and CDR2 EKD. The CDR3 is 17 amino acids. V dropped 3 bases and J dropped 3; count of bases not matched to a gene: 13. CDR3 amino acids: CACDSVTGGLYSDKLIF. The CDR3 DNA sequence: TGTGCCTGTGACTCCGTGACTGGGGGACTGTACTCCGATAAACTCATCTTT.

There are a few counts of this clone. V and J are TRDV1 and TRDJ1; D gene uncertain. V lost 0 bases, J lost 1 base, and 27 bases lay in between. CDR1 and CDR2 (germline): TSWWSYY, QGS. The CDR3 runs 21 residues. Here the CDR3 reads CALGELGLLNGPLYCTDKLIF. Written as DNA, the CDR3 is TGTGCTCTTGGGGAACTAGGGCTCCTCAACGGACCCCTGTACTGCACCGATAAACTCATCTTT.

On this clone: This likely came from a read error, as a far larger clone is one base away. Other DNA sequences from this sample encode an identical CDR3 as well. The V and J genes are TRDV2 and TRDJ1; weak D call: TRDD3 (6 bases). CDR3 length: 19 residues. The V end lost 0 bases, the J end lost 0 bases, and 22 bases lay between the germline ends. Germline CDR1 is GEAIGNYY and CDR2 is EKD. CDR3 nucleotide sequence: TGTGCCTGTGACACCGTTCACGGGTGGGGATCCCCGTACACCGATAAACTCATCTTT. This encodes CACDTVHGWGSPYTDKLIF.

As for this clone: A read error may be the cause here, since a much bigger clone is one base away. The chain links TRDV2 to TRDJ1, with D perhaps matching TRDD3 (6 bases). The length of the CDR3 is 17 residues. V dropped 4 bases and J dropped 3 bases, with 23 bases sitting between them. CDR1 is GEAIGNYY and CDR2 is EKD in the germline V gene. CDR3 in amino acids: CACENLMLGYTSDKLIF. As DNA, the CDR3 is TGTGCCTGTGAAAATTTAATGCTGGGGTATACTTCCGATAAACTCATCTTT.

The J gene call is TRDJ1, but no V gene call exists; TRDD3 is the table's D call and was not checked against the DNA. This CDR3 has 15 amino acids. The CDR3 coding sequence is TGTGCTCTTGGGGACGATAATAGTGGGGGATTAAAACTCATCTTT. Its protein is CALGDDNSGGLKLIF.

On this clone: This likely reflects a read error, since a far larger clone is one base away. This CDR3 is also generated by other DNA sequences in the sample. The chain carries TRDV2 and TRDJ1; D is perhaps TRDD3 (6 bases). V was pared by 4 bases and J by 0 bases, with 26 bases between. The CDR3 runs to 19 residues. The V gene's germline CDR1 is GEAIGNYY and CDR2 EKD. The CDR3 DNA follows: TGTGCCTGTGATGCCCTGGGACGGTCCGATACGTTGTACACCGATAAACTCATCTTT. It specifies CACDALGRSDTLYTDKLIF.

This clone was picked up a small number of times. This sequence may be a read error, since a much larger clone differs from it by one base. This chain's CDR3 is CACDTLGATDKHIF. CDR3 nucleotides: TGTGCCTGTGACACCCTGGGGGCCACCGATAAACACATCTTT. The V and J genes are TRDV2 and TRDJ1, with TRDD3 matching over 7 bases. Germline assignment: CDR1 GEAIGNYY and CDR2 EKD. The CDR3 extends over 14 amino acids.

The chain uses TRDV1 and TRDJ1; 9 bases match TRDD3. Assignment of the J gene here rests on matching the DNA to germline, because TCRdb gives none. Germline V gene lookup returns CDR1 TSWWSYY and CDR2 QGS. The CDR3 length is 25 residues. The J segment lost 1 base and the V segment lost 0 bases, leaving 30 bases of the junction unmatched. CDR3 sequence reads: CALGELNVLTLNTVLGDVSTDKLIF. In DNA, the CDR3 is TGTGCTCTTGGGGAACTGAACGTTCTTACACTTAACACCGTACTGGGGGACGTATCCACCGATAAACTCATCTTT.